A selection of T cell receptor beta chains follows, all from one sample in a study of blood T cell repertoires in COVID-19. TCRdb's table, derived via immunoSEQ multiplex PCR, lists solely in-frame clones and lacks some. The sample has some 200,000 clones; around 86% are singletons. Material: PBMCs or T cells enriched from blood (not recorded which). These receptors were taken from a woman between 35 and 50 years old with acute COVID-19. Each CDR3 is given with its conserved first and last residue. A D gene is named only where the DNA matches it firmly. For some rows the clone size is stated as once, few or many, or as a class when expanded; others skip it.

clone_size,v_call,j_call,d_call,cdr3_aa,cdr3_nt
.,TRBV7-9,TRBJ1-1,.,CASSLEVKGTEAFF,TGTGCCAGCAGCTTAGAGGTCAAGGGGACTGAAGCTTTCTTT
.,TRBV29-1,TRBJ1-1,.,CSVAGGGGTEAFF,TGCAGCGTTGCGGGGGGCGGTGGCACTGAAGCTTTCTTT
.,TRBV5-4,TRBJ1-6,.,CASSPLGGDSPLHF,TGTGCCAGCAGCCCGTTAGGGGGGGATTCACCCCTCCACTTT
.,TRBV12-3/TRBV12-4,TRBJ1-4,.,CATSRATNEKLFF,TGTGCCACTTCGAGAGCAACTAATGAAAAACTGTTTTTT
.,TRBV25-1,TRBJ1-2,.,CASKVGENYGYTF,TGTGCCAGCAAGGTCGGAGAGAACTATGGCTACACCTTC
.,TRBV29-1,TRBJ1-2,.,CSVGTPLAAAPGDYGYTF,TGCAGCGTTGGTACACCGCTTGCGGCAGCACCTGGAGACTATGGCTACACCTTC
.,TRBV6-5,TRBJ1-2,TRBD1,CASSYITGGSGYTF,TGTGCCAGCAGTTACATTACAGGGGGCTCTGGCTACACCTTC
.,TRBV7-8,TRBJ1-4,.,CASSWFGGAPANEKLFF,TGTGCCAGCAGCTGGTTTGGGGGGGCGCCGGCTAATGAAAAACTGTTTTTT
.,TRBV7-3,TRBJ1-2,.,CASSFNQGYGYTF,TGTGCCAGCAGCTTTAACCAGGGCTATGGCTACACCTTC
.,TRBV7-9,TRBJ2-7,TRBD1,CASSSGGLNEQYF,TGTGCCAGCAGCTCAGGGGGCTTGAACGAGCAGTACTTC
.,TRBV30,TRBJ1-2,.,CAWSPSATIGYTF,TGTGCCTGGAGCCCGTCGGCTACTATTGGCTACACCTTC
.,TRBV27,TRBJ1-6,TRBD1,CASSFFGTGESPLHF,TGTGCCAGCAGTTTCTTCGGGACAGGGGAATCACCCCTCCACTTT
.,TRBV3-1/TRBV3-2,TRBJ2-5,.,CASSQDLRSGQETQYF,TGTGCCAGCAGCCAAGATCTCAGGAGCGGGCAAGAGACCCAGTACTTC
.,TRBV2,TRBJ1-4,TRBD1,CASSDIHGTVREKLFF,TGTGCCAGCAGTGACATTCACGGGACAGTCAGGGAAAAACTGTTTTTT
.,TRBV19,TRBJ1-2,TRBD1,CASNPIGGFGGYTF,TGTGCCAGTAACCCAATAGGGGGCTTCGGCGGCTACACCTTC
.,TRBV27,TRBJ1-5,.,CASSLGRQWPQHF,TGTGCCAGCAGTTTAGGTAGACAATGGCCCCAGCATTTT
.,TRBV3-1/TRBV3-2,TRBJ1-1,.,CASSAQMGARTEAFF,TGTGCCAGCAGCGCCCAGATGGGGGCGCGGACTGAAGCTTTCTTT
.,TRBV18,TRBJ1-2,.,CASSYSAGNERWYGYTF,TGTGCCAGCTCTTACTCCGCGGGGAATGAGCGGTGGTATGGCTACACCTTC
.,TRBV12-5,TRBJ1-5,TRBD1,CASTSPGTGERNQPQHF,TGTGCTAGTACGTCGCCCGGGACAGGGGAGAGGAATCAGCCCCAGCATTTT
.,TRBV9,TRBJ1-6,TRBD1,CASSETGIGSPLHF,TGTGCCAGCAGCGAGACAGGGATAGGTTCACCCCTCCACTTT
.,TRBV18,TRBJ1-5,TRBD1,CASSHRQGFEQPQHF,TGTGCCAGCTCGCATAGACAGGGCTTCGAGCAGCCCCAGCATTTT
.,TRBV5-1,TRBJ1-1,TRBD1,CASSLEPGTGLHTEAFF,TGCGCCAGCAGCTTGGAACCCGGGACAGGGTTGCACACTGAAGCTTTCTTT
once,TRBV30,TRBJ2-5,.,CAWSALDSTAAGALLGAQYF,TGTGCCTGGAGTGCCCTTGACAGTACGGCCGCGGGGGCGTTATTGGGGGCCCAGTACTTC
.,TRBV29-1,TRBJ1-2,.,CSVEQGSFYGYTF,TGCAGCGTTGAACAGGGAAGTTTCTATGGCTACACCTTC
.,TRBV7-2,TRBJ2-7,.,CASRKKGGEDEQYF,TGTGCCAGCAGGAAAAAAGGGGGAGAGGACGAGCAGTACTTC
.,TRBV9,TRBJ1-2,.,CASSVGSTTGYGYTF,TGTGCCAGCAGCGTAGGATCAACGACGGGCTATGGCTACACCTTC
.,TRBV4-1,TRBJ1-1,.,CASSPVAMNTEAFF,TGCGCCAGCAGCCCGGTCGCCATGAACACTGAAGCTTTCTTT
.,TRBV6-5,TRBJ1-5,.,CASSPRDSNQPQHF,TGTGCCAGCAGTCCCCGGGACTCCAATCAGCCCCAGCATTTT
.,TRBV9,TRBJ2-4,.,CASSVGGRTKNIQYF,TGTGCCAGCAGCGTAGGGGGGAGGACCAAAAACATTCAGTACTTC
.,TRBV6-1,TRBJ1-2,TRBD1,CASSERTGSYGYTF,TGTGCCAGCAGTGAAAGGACAGGGAGCTATGGCTACACCTTC
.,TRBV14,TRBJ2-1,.,CASSQESFDEQFF,TGTGCCAGCAGCCAAGAGAGTTTTGATGAGCAGTTCTTC
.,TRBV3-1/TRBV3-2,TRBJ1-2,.,CASSRYRDSRYGYTF,TGTGCCAGCAGCCGTTACAGGGATTCCCGCTATGGCTACACCTTC
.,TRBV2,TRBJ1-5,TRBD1,CASRKTGGLQPQHF,TGTGCCAGCAGGAAGACAGGGGGCCTCCAGCCCCAGCATTTT
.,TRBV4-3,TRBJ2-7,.,CASSQDSKGYEQYF,TGCGCCAGCAGCCAAGATAGTAAGGGGTACGAGCAGTACTTC
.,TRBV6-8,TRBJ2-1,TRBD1,CASSYGKKGAAKYNEQFF,TGTGCCAGCAGTTACGGGAAAAAGGGGGCGGCAAAATACAATGAGCAGTTCTTC
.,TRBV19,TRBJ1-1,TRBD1,CASTPDRGGMNTEAFF,TGTGCCAGTACCCCGGACAGGGGCGGCATGAACACTGAAGCTTTCTTT
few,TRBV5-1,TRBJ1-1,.,CASSLETVNTEAFF,TGCGCCAGCAGCTTGGAGACAGTGAACACTGAAGCTTTCTTT
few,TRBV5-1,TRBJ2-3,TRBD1,CASSFRRQGRDTQYF,TGCGCCAGCAGCTTCAGGCGACAGGGGCGGGATACGCAGTATTTT
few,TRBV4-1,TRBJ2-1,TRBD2,CASSPGTSSYNEQFF,TGCGCCAGCAGCCCCGGGACTAGCTCCTACAATGAGCAGTTCTTC
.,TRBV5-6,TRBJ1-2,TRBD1,CASSLMGRTGIIGGYTF,TGTGCCAGCAGCTTGATGGGGAGGACAGGGATAATCGGAGGCTACACCTTC
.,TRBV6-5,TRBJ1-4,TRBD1,CASSLQGSAEKLFF,TGTGCCAGCAGTTTACAGGGGTCTGCTGAAAAACTGTTTTTT
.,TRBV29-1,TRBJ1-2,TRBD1,CSVVGTGSYTF,TGCAGCGTAGTCGGGACAGGGTCATACACCTTC
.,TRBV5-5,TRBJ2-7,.,CASSFGQGNEQYF,TGTGCCAGCAGCTTCGGGCAGGGTAACGAGCAGTACTTC
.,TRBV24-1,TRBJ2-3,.,CATSDFGGGTDTQYF,TGTGCCACCAGTGATTTTGGCGGTGGCACAGATACGCAGTATTTT
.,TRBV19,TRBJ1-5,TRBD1,CASSVPRDRGQVIQPQHF,TGTGCCAGTAGTGTTCCCCGGGACAGGGGCCAGGTGATACAGCCCCAGCATTTT
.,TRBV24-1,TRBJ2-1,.,CATSDPGGRTYNEQFF,TGTGCCACCAGTGACCCCGGAGGTAGGACCTACAATGAGCAGTTCTTC
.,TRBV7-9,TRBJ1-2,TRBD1,CASSLAGGTGQGYTF,TGTGCCAGCAGCTTAGCCGGAGGGACAGGGCAAGGCTACACCTTC
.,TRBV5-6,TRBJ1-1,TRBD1,CASSHGQGRNTEAFF,TGTGCCAGCAGCCACGGACAGGGACGGAACACTGAAGCTTTCTTT
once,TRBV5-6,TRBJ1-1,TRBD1,CASSRRRDRGTEAFF,TGTGCCAGCAGCAGACGCCGGGACAGGGGAACTGAAGCTTTCTTT
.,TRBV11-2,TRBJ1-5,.,CASTSSNQPQHF,TGTGCCAGCACCAGTAGCAATCAGCCCCAGCATTTT
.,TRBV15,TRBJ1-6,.,CATSTTQSSYNSPLHF,TGTGCCACCAGCACGACACAGAGCTCCTATAATTCACCCCTCCACTTT
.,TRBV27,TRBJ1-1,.,CASSLIQGNGANTEAFF,TGTGCCAGCAGTTTAATACAGGGCAATGGGGCGAACACTGAAGCTTTCTTT
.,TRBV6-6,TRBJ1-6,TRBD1,CASTIYPGQVNSPLHF,TGTGCCAGCACCATCTACCCGGGACAGGTCAATTCACCCCTCCACTTT
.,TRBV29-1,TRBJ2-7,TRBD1,CSVRTGSSYEQYF,TGCAGCGTCCGGACAGGGTCCTCCTACGAGCAGTACTTC
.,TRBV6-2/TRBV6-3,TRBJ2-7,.,CASSPGVEGDEQYF,TGTGCCAGCAGTCCCGGGGTGGAGGGAGACGAGCAGTACTTC